This TCR beta chain originates from a study of PD-1 blockade in mismatch repair-deficient tumors. For the study at large: Enrolled about 2013-2016, patients had progressing, pretreated mismatch repair-deficient cancers of approximately 13 types. Notes on the study in general: Tumor-resident clones, often absent from pretreatment blood, expanded after pembrolizumab and then contracted.

Mismatch repair deficiency was confirmed in all patients, by PCR or immunohistochemistry. TCRs were sequenced from a few patients responding to pembrolizumab. The count of this clone is one. Antigen unknown. This table comes from immunoSEQ multiplex PCR, and its TCRdb copy is limited to in-frame clones, with some not included. The table has 100,000 to 150,000 clones, more than 85% seen once. Sequences were derived from peripheral blood, sampled 44 weeks after starting pembrolizumab. This sequence originates from an adult with mismatch repair-deficient cancer.

The CDR3 DNA reads as TGTGCCAGTATCCCCTTCGGTTCCGGGGAGCTGTTTTTT. The encoded protein is CASIPFGSGELFF. J is TRBJ2-2 and V is TRBV19; D not certain. The CDR3 totals 13 residues. Trimming pared 7 bases from V and 6 bases from J, leaving 12 bases between. Looked up from germline, CDR1 is LNHDA and CDR2 is SQIVND (reference sequence).